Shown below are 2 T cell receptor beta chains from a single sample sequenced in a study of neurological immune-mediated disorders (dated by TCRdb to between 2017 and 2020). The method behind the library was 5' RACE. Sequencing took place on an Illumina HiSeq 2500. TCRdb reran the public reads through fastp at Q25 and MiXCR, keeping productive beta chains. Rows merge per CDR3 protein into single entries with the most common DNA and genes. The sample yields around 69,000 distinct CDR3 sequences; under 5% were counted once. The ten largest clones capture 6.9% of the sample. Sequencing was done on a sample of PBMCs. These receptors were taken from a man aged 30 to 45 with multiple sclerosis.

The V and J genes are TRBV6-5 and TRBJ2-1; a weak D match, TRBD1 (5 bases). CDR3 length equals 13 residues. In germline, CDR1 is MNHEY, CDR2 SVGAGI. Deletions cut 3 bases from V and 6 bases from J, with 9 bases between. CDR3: CASSYDRLNEQFF. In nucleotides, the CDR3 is TGTGCCAGCAGTTATGACAGACTCAATGAGCAGTTCTTC.

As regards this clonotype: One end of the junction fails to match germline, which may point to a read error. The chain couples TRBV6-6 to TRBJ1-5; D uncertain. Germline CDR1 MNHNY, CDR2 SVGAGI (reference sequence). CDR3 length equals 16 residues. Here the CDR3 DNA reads TGTGCCAGCAGGGGCGACAAGGTTGAAAACAATCAGCCCCAGAATTTT. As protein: CASRGDKVENNQPQNF.